The next 28 T cell receptor beta chains were all read from a single sample in a study of control samples from healthy donors and cancer patients (dated by TCRdb to about 2020). Libraries were built with the immunoSEQ multiplex PCR assay. The clones in this table, taken by TCRdb from immuneACCESS, are in-frame only. Not every clone is retained; where verified, under half of the shortfall comes from an unresolved V gene, and the cause of the rest is unknown. Across this sample there are some 130,000 clones, with 92% seen only once. The ten largest account for around 5.8% of the sample. Sequencing was performed on blood. These receptors all stem from a man aged 18 to 29 in good health.

V and J are TRBV2 and TRBJ1-5; D unclear. Germline V lookup: CDR1 SNHLY, CDR2 FYNNEI. This CDR3 has 13 residues. V was shortened by 7 bases and J by 5 bases, with 12 bases between the two germline ends. The CDR3 sequence: CASNEQVYQPQHF. The CDR3 DNA reads TGTGCCAGCAATGAGCAGGTTTATCAGCCCCAGCATTTT.

The chain couples TRBV4-1 to TRBJ2-7; possible D gene TRBD1, 7 bases. The V gene's germline CDR1 is MGHRA and CDR2 YSYEKL. V was pared by 0 bases and J by 1 base, with 10 bases between. The CDR3 totals 15 residues. The CDR3 reads CASSQESGGSYEQYF. CDR3 bases: TGCGCCAGCAGCCAAGAGTCAGGGGGGTCCTACGAGCAGTACTTC.

This chain links TRBV11-3 with TRBJ1-2; weak D call: TRBD1 (5 bases). Germline CDR1 reads SGHNT; CDR2 reads YENEEA. The V gene lost 2 bases and the J gene lost 6 bases, with 7 bases spanning the gap. The length of the CDR3 is 12 residues. Here the CDR3 reads CASSLRGDGYTF. CDR3 DNA sequence: TGTGCCAGCAGCTTACGAGGGGATGGCTACACCTTC. Full variable domain (missing parts from reference TRBV11-3 and TRBJ1-2): EAGVVQSPRYKIIEKKQPVAFWCNPISGHNTLYWYLQNLGQGPELLIRYENEEAVDDSQLPKDRFSAERLKGVDSTLKIQPAELGDSAVYLCASSLRGDGYTFGSGTRLTVV.

The chain carries TRBV23-1 and TRBJ1-2; D possibly corresponds to TRBD1 (5 bases). TRBV23-1 is assigned to the ORF class and has an uncertain function. The CDR3 loop spans 16 amino acids. The V and J ends lost 4 bases and 4 bases respectively, with 19 bases between them. The CDR3 is CASSPLGEGGRYGYTF. The CDR3 nucleotides are TGCGCCAGCAGTCCTTTGGGGGAGGGAGGGCGCTATGGCTACACCTTC.

This chain links TRBV29-1 with TRBJ2-1; tentative D call: TRBD2 (5 bases). CDR3 length equals 13 residues. V was shortened by 7 bases and J by 7 bases, with 17 bases between the two germline ends. CDR1 and CDR2 (germline): SQVTM, ANQGSEA. The CDR3 nucleotides read TGCAGCGGGGCAGCTCCCACGGGGAATGAGCAGTTCTTC. Its protein is CSGAAPTGNEQFF.

As DNA, the CDR3 is TGTGCCAGCAGCGTACGAGAGGGAGGGAATCAGCCCCAGCATTTT. This codes for CASSVREGGNQPQHF. The chain couples TRBV9 to TRBJ1-5; D ambiguous. The CDR3 is 15 residues long. Germline V gene data show CDR1 as SGDLS and CDR2 as YYNGEE. V lost 1 base and J 4 bases, leaving 12 bases between the germline ends.

The V gene is TRBV29-1, the J gene TRBJ1-2; D unclear. The CDR3 totals 14 residues. V was trimmed by 0 bases and J by 6 bases, leaving 14 bases between them. Germline V gene data show CDR1 as SQVTM and CDR2 as ANQGSEA. CDR3 DNA sequence: TGCAGCGTTGAAGATCTAGCTTTCGGCAATGGCTACACCTTC. Translating it yields CSVEDLAFGNGYTF.

The genes are TRBV18 and TRBJ2-3, with D hard to call. V lost 2 bases and J lost 0, with 6 bases in between. Germline V lookup: CDR1 KGHSH, CDR2 LQKENI. The CDR3 covers 14 residues. The CDR3 DNA reads TGTGCCAGCTCACCAGGGCGGAGCACAGATACGCAGTATTTT. Its protein product is CASSPGRSTDTQYF.

The genes are TRBV7-9 and TRBJ2-2; possibly TRBD1 or TRBD2 for D (5 bases each). Trimming removed 5 bases at V and 5 bases at J, with 18 bases between. Germline CDR1 reads SEHNR; CDR2 reads FQNEAQ (reference sequence). This CDR3 region has 16 residues. The CDR3 bases are TGTGCCAGCAGCAGAATCAGGGCGTGGGGGACCGGGGAGCTGTTTTTT. Translating it yields CASSRIRAWGTGELFF.

V is TRBV3-1 (or the pseudogene TRBV3-2) and J is TRBJ2-2, with TRBD2 as a possible D gene (5 bases). The germline V gene encodes CDR1 LGHDT and CDR2 YNNKEL (reference sequence). This CDR3 comprises 14 residues. Trimming removed 5 bases from V and 5 bases from J, with 12 bases in between. The CDR3 loop is CASSGLGLTGELFF. The CDR3 DNA reads TGTGCCAGCAGCGGACTCGGCTTGACCGGGGAGCTGTTTTTT.

This clone has just one count. The chain links TRBV10-3 to TRBJ1-5, with a possible D match to TRBD1 (5 bases). Trimming stripped 3 bases from V and 1 base from J, with 10 bases between. Germline V gives CDR1 ENHRY, CDR2 SYGVKD. This CDR3 is 15 amino acids long. This CDR3 reads CAISEGEGSNQPQHF. The CDR3 region has the DNA TGTGCCATCAGTGAAGGCGAGGGGAGCAATCAGCCCCAGCATTTT.

Of note for this clone: Its ends do not fully match the called genes, so a read error is possible. This rearrangement joins TRBV2 to TRBJ1-6, with no clear D. This CDR3 comprises 14 residues. Germline V CDR1 and CDR2: SNHLY, FYNNEI. CDR3: CASSELGYTSPLHF. The CDR3 nucleotides are TGTGCCAGCAGTGAATTGGGGTATACTTCACCCCTCCACTTT.

V is TRBV2 and J is TRBJ1-6; 7 nucleotides align to TRBD1. There are 14 residues in the CDR3. V trimming: 4 bases; J trimming: 7 bases; junction bases outside the gene matches: 4. CDR1 SNHLY and CDR2 FYNNEI come from the germline V gene. This CDR3 reads CASSGTGFNSPLHF. CDR3 coding DNA: TGTGCCAGCAGTGGGACAGGCTTCAATTCACCCCTCCACTTT.

The V call is TRBV11-2, the J call TRBJ1-4; possibly TRBD1 for D (5 bases). The CDR3 covers 14 residues. The ends were cut back, 5 bases at V and 14 bases at J, with 21 bases in the middle. Germline assignment: CDR1 SGHAT and CDR2 FQNNGV. The CDR3 region is CASSPRVETAVLFF. DNA of the CDR3: TGTGCCAGCAGCCCGAGGGTTGAGACAGCCGTGCTGTTTTTT.

The chain joins TRBV2 to TRBJ2-3; 8 positions match TRBD1. This CDR3 contains 13 residues. CDR1 is SNHLY and CDR2 is FYNNEI in the germline V gene. V lost 10 bases, J lost 0 bases, and 3 bases stayed unmatched. CDR3 bases: TGTGCCAACGGACAGGGTAGCACAGATACGCAGTATTTT. The encoded protein is CANGQGSTDTQYF. Based on the CDR3 plus reference TRBV2 and TRBJ2-3, the full variable domain is EPEVTQTPSHQVTQMGQEVILRCVPISNHLYFYWYRQILGQKVEFLVSFYNNEISEKSEIFDDQFSVERPDGSNFTLKIRSTKLEDSAMYFCANGQGSTDTQYFGPGTRLTVL.

The J gene is TRBJ2-5, the V gene TRBV5-4; D gene uncertain. The V end lost 1 base, the J end lost 2 bases, and 6 bases lay between the germline ends. The germline CDR1 and CDR2 sequences are SGHNT and YYREEE (reference sequence). This CDR3 has 13 amino acids. The CDR3 DNA follows: TGTGCCAGCAGCTTGTTGGGTCAAGAGACCCAGTACTTC. It encodes CASSLLGQETQYF.

This clone was seen only a few times. This sequence joins TRBV9 and TRBJ1-5; D is uncertain. With 1 base removed from V and 2 bases from J, the gap between germline ends came to 4 bases. Germline loops: CDR1 SGDLS, CDR2 YYNGEE. This CDR3 spans 13 amino acids. The CDR3, as DNA: TGTGCCAGCAGCGTACAGGGCAATCAGCCCCAGCATTTT. Translation: CASSVQGNQPQHF.

V usage is TRBV27 and J usage is TRBJ1-2; TRBD1 might be the D (5 bases). The CDR3 is 14 amino acids. CDR1 is MNHEY and CDR2 is SMNVEV in the germline V gene (reference sequence). V lost 1 base, J lost 4 bases, and 10 bases lay in between. The CDR3 sequence: CASSLYQGSYGYTF. The CDR3 coding sequence is TGTGCCAGCAGTTTATACCAGGGATCCTATGGCTACACCTTC.

The chain has TRBV19 and TRBJ2-7, with TRBD2 matching over 11 bases. After removal of 5 bases from V and 7 bases from J, the junction contained 4 bases not matched to a gene. Germline loops: CDR1 LNHDA, CDR2 SQIVND (reference sequence). The CDR3 has 13 residues. The CDR3 region has the DNA TGTGCCAGTAGTGCCGGACTAGCGGGTGAGCAGTACTTC. It is translated as CASSAGLAGEQYF.

The J gene is TRBJ1-1, the V gene TRBV5-1; D uncertain. The CDR3 spans 16 residues. Trimming took 0 bases from V and 5 from J, leaving 17 bases between them. Germline V gene lookup returns CDR1 SGHRS and CDR2 YFSETQ. CDR3 protein: CASSLELMRVGTEAFF. CDR3 in DNA: TGCGCCAGCAGCTTGGAATTAATGAGGGTCGGGACTGAAGCTTTCTTT.

The chain is built from TRBV13 and TRBJ2-2, with D possibly matching TRBD1 (5 bases). The germline V gene encodes CDR1 PRHDT and CDR2 FYEKMQ (reference sequence). Trimming removed 1 base at V and 5 bases at J, with 11 bases between. This CDR3 comprises 15 residues. CDR3 in amino acids: CASSLVRAGTGELFF. The CDR3 nucleotides read TGTGCCAGCAGCTTAGTCAGGGCCGGAACCGGGGAGCTGTTTTTT.

This chain connects TRBV6-2 or TRBV6-3 to TRBJ1-5, with D unresolved. Trimming cost V 5 bases and J 4 bases, with 12 bases left between them. This CDR3 is built from 14 residues. CDR1 and CDR2 (germline): MNHEY, SVGEGT. Here the CDR3 reads CASSAGLENQPQHF. In nucleotides, the CDR3 is TGTGCCAGCAGTGCCGGACTGGAAAATCAGCCCCAGCATTTT.

The chain recombines TRBV5-5 with TRBJ1-1, with TRBD1 as a possible D gene (6 bases). The V end lost 4 bases, the J end lost 1 base, and 14 bases lay between the germline ends. CDR3 length: 15 residues. The germline V gene encodes CDR1 SGHKS and CDR2 YYEKEE (reference sequence). The CDR3 spells CASSRSGQPNTEAFF. CDR3 coding DNA: TGTGCCAGCAGCCGGTCAGGACAGCCGAACACTGAAGCTTTCTTT.

Notes on this clone: At one boundary the junction diverges from the germline segment, which might be a read error. The gene calls are TRBV19 and TRBJ2-2; tentatively, D is TRBD1 (6 bases). Per germline, CDR1 LNHDA and CDR2 SQIVND (reference sequence). CDR3 length: 14 residues. The CDR3 DNA reads TGTGCCAGTAGTTTAGACAGGAACTGGGGGGAGCTGTTTTTT. As protein: CASSLDRNWGELFF.

The chain employs TRBV11-2 and TRBJ2-5; D possibly matches TRBD1 or TRBD2 (5 bases each). V lost 6 bases to trimming and J lost 5 bases, with 19 bases between them. The germline V gene has CDR1 SGHAT and CDR2 FQNNGV. This CDR3 region has 15 residues. CDR3 amino acids: CASRRPWGGRETQYF. In DNA, the CDR3 is TGTGCCAGCAGAAGACCCTGGGGCGGGCGGGAGACCCAGTACTTC.

This rearrangement joins TRBV6-6 to TRBJ2-4; 8 positions match TRBD2. The CDR3 is 15 residues long. Per germline, CDR1 MNHNY and CDR2 SVGAGI (reference sequence). The V gene end was trimmed by 8 bases and the J gene end by 12 bases; junction bases not matched to a gene: 18. The CDR3 region has the DNA TGTGCCAGCTCCAATGAGAGGGGACTAGAGATTAGTCAGTACTTC. This gives the protein CASSNERGLEISQYF.

The chain's CDR3 is CASKGGQSNQPQHF. The CDR3 nucleotides read TGTGCCAGTAAGGGAGGGCAGAGCAATCAGCCCCAGCATTTT. The chain recombines TRBV19 with TRBJ1-5; D is unclear. CDR3 length equals 14 residues. Germline loops: CDR1 LNHDA, CDR2 SQIVND (reference sequence). Trimming cost V 7 bases and J 1 base, with 11 bases left between them.

This sequence joins TRBV6-1 and TRBJ2-5; D gene uncertain. CDR3 size: 12 residues. The V gene lost 1 base and the J gene lost 5 bases, with 5 bases spanning the gap. The germline CDR1 and CDR2 sequences are MNHNS and SASEGT. This CDR3 is CASSEVYETQYF. In nucleotides, the CDR3 is TGTGCCAGCAGTGAAGTCTATGAGACCCAGTACTTC.